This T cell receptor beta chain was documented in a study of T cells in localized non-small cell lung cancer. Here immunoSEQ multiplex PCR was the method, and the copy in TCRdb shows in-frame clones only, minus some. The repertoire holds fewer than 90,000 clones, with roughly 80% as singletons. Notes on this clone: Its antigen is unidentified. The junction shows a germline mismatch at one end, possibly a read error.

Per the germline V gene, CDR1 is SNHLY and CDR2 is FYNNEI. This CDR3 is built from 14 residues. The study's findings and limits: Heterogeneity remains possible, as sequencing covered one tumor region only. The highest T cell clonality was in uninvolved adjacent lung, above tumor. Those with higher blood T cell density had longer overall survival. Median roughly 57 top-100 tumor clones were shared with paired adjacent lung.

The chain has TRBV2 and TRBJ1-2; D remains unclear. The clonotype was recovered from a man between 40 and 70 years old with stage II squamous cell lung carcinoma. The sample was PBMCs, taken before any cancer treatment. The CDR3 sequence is CASRDLYLRFGYTF. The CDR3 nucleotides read TGTGCCAGCCGTGACCTGTACCTGCGGTTTGGCTACACCTTC.